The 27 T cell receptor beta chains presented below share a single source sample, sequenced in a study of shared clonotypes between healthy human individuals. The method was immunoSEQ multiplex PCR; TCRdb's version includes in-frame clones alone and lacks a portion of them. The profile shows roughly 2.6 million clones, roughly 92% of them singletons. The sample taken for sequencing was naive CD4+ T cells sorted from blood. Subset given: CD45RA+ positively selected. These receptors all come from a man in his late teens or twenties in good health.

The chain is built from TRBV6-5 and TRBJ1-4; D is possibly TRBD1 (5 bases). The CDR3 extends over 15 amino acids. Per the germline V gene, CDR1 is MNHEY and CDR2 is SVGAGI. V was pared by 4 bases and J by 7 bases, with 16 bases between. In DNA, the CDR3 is TGTGCCAGCAGTTGGGCGGGGTCCGGGACTGAAAAACTGTTTTTT. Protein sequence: CASSWAGSGTEKLFF.

CDR3 protein: CASSPGVPNYGYTF. The CDR3 nucleotides read TGTGCCAGCAGCCCGGGGGTGCCTAACTATGGCTACACCTTC. The chain employs TRBV11-2 and TRBJ1-2, with D possibly matching TRBD1 (5 bases). The V gene's germline CDR1 is SGHAT and CDR2 FQNNGV. CDR3 length: 14 residues. Trimming cost V 5 bases and J 0 bases, with 10 bases left between them.

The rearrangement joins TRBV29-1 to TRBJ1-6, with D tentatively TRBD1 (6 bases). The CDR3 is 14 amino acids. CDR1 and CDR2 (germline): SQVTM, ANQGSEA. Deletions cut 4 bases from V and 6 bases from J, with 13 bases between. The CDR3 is CSVATGIGNSPLHF. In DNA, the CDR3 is TGCAGCGTTGCAACAGGGATCGGTAATTCACCCCTCCACTTT.

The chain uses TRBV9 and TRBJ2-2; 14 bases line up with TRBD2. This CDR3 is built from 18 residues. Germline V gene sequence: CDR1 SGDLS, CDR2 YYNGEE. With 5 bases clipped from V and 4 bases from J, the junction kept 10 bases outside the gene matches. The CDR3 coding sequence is TGTGCCAGCAGTGAGACTAGCGGGAGGGCCTCGGGCACCGGGGAGCTGTTTTTT. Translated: CASSETSGRASGTGELFF. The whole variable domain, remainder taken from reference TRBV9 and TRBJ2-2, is DSGVTQTPKHLITATGQRVTLRCSPRSGDLSVYWYQQSLDQGLQFLIQYYNGEERAKGNILERFSAQQFPDLHSELNLSSLELGDSALYFCASSETSGRASGTGELFFGEGSRLTVL.

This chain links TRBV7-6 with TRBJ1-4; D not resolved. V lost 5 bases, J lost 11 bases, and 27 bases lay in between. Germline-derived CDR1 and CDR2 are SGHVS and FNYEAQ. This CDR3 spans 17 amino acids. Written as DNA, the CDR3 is TGTGCCAGCAGCCTACTACCGACCGGGATCTCAATGAGGAAACTGTTTTTT. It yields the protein CASSLLPTGISMRKLFF.

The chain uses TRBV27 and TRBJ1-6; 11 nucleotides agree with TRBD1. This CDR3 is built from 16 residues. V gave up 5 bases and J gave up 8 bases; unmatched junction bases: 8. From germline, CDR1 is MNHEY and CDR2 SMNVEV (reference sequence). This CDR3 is CASSTRRTGGDSPLHF. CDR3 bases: TGTGCCAGCAGTACTCGCCGGACAGGGGGCGATTCACCCCTCCACTTT.

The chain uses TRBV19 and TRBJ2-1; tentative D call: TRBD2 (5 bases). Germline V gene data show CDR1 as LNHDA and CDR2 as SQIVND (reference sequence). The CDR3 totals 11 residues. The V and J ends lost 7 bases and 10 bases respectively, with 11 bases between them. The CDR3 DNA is TGTGCCAGTAAAGGAGGTAGGGAGCAGTTCTTC. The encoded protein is CASKGGREQFF.

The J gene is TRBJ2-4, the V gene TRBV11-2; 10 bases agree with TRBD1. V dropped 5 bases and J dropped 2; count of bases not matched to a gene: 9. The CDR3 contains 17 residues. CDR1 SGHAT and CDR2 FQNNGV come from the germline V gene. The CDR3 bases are TGTGCCAGCAGCCCAATAGGACAGGGGGTCACCAAAAACATTCAGTACTTC. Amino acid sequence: CASSPIGQGVTKNIQYF.

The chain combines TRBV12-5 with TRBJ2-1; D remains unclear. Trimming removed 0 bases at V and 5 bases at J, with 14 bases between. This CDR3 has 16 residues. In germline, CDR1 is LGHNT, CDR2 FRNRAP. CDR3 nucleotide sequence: TGTGCTAGTGGTTTGGTTGTTGGACCCTGGGACAATGAGCAGTTCTTC. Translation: CASGLVVGPWDNEQFF. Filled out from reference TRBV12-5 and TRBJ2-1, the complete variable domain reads DARVTQTPRHKVTEMGQEVTMRCQPILGHNTVFWYRQTMMQGLELLAYFRNRAPLDDSGMPKDRFSAEMPDATLATLKIQPSEPRDSAVYFCASGLVVGPWDNEQFFGPGTRLTVL.

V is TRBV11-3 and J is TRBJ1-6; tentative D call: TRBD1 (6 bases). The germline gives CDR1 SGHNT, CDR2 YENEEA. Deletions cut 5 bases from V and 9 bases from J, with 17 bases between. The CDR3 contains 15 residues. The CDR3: CASSPKFPDSSPLHF. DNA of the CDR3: TGTGCCAGCAGCCCGAAATTCCCGGACAGTTCACCCCTCCACTTT.

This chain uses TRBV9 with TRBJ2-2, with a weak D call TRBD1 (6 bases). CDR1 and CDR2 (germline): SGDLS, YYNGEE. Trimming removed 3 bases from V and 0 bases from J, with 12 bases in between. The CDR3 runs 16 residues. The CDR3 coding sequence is TGTGCCAGCAGCGCAACAGGGCGACCGAACACCGGGGAGCTGTTTTTT. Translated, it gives CASSATGRPNTGELFF. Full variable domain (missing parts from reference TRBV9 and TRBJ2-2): DSGVTQTPKHLITATGQRVTLRCSPRSGDLSVYWYQQSLDQGLQFLIQYYNGEERAKGNILERFSAQQFPDLHSELNLSSLELGDSALYFCASSATGRPNTGELFFGEGSRLTVL.

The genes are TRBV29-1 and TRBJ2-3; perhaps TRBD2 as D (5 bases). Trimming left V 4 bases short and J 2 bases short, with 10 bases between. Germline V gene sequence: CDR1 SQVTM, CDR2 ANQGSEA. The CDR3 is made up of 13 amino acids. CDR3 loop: CSVGESYTDTQYF. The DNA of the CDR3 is TGCAGCGTTGGGGAGTCCTACACAGATACGCAGTATTTT.

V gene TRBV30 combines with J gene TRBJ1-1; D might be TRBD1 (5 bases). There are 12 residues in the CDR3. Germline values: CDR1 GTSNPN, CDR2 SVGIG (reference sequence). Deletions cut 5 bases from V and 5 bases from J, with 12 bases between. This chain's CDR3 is CAWLRVGTEAFF. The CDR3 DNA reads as TGTGCCTGGCTCAGGGTTGGAACTGAAGCTTTCTTT.

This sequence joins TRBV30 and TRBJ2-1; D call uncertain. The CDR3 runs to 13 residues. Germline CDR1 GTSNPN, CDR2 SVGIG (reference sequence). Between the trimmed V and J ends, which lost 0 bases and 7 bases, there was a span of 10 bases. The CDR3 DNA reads TGTGCCTGGAGTGTCCGTAGTGGGAATGAGCAGTTCTTC. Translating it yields CAWSVRSGNEQFF.

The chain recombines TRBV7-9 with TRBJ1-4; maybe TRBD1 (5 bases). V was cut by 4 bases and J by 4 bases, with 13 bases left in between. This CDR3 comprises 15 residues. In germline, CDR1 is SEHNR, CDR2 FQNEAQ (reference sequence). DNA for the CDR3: TGTGCCAGCAGCTCTTCGGGACGGAATAATGAAAAACTGTTTTTT. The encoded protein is CASSSSGRNNEKLFF.

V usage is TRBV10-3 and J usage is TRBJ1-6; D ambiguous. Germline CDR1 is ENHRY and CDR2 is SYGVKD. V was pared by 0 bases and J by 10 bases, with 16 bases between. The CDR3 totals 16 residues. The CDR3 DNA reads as TGTGCCATCAGTGAGTCACGGCAAGGAGTGGGATCACCCCTCCACTTT. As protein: CAISESRQGVGSPLHF.

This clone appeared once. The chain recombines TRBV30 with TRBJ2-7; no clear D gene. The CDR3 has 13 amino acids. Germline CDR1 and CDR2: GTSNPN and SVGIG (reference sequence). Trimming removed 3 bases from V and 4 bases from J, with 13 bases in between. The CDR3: CAWSALKAYEQYF. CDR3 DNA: TGTGCCTGGAGCGCCCTGAAAGCGTACGAGCAGTACTTC.

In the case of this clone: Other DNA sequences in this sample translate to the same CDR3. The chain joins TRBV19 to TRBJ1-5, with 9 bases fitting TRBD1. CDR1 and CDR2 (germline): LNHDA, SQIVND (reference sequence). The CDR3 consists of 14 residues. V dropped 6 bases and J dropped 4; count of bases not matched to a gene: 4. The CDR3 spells CASRPTGGNQPQHF. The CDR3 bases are TGTGCCAGTAGGCCGACAGGGGGGAATCAGCCCCAGCATTTT.

The CDR3 loop reads CASSFRTGGFDGYTF. CDR3 in DNA: TGCGCCAGCAGCTTCCGGACAGGGGGCTTTGATGGCTACACCTTC. The rearrangement joins TRBV5-1 to TRBJ1-2; TRBD1 matches 11 bases. J gave up 6 bases and V 2 bases, and 6 bases lay outside the gene matches. The germline CDR1 and CDR2 sequences are SGHRS and YFSETQ. The CDR3 totals 15 residues.

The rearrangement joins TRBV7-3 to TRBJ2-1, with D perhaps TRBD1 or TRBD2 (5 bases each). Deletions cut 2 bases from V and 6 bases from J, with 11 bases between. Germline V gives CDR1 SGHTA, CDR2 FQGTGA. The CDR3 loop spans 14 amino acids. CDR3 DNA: TGTGCCAGCAGCTTAGAATGGGACCGCAATGAGCAGTTCTTC. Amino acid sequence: CASSLEWDRNEQFF.

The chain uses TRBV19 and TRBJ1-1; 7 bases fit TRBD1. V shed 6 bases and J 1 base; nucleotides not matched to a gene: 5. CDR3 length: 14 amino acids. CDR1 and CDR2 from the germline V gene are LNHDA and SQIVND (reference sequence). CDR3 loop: CASSTDRWNTEAFF. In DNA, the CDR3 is TGTGCCAGTAGCACGGACAGGTGGAACACTGAAGCTTTCTTT.

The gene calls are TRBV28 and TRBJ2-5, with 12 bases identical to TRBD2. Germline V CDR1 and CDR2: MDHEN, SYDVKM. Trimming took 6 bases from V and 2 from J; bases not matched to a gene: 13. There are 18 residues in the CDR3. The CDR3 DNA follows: TGTGCCAGCAGCCCTAGCGGGGGGGCGTCTTTAGGGCAAGAGACCCAGTACTTC. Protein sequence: CASSPSGGASLGQETQYF. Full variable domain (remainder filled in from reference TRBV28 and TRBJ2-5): DVKVTQSSRYLVKRTGEKVFLECVQDMDHENMFWYRQDPGLGLRLIYFSYDVKMKEKGDIPEGYSVSREKKERFSLILESASTNQTSMYLCASSPSGGASLGQETQYFGPGTRLLVL.

In DNA form, the CDR3 reads TGTGCCAGCAGCTTGTTACTACATTACAATGAGCAGTTCTTC. Its translation is CASSLLLHYNEQFF. The V and J genes are TRBV5-6 and TRBJ2-1; D unclear. Germline CDR1 SGHDT, CDR2 YYEEEE. This CDR3 region has 14 residues. The V and J ends lost 1 base and 4 bases respectively, with 9 bases between them.

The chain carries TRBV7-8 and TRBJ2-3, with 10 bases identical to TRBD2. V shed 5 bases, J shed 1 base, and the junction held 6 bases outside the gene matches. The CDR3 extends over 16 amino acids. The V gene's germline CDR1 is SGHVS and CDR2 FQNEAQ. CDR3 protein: CASSDHGLAGTDTQYF. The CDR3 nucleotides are TGTGCCAGCAGCGACCATGGACTAGCGGGCACAGATACGCAGTATTTT.

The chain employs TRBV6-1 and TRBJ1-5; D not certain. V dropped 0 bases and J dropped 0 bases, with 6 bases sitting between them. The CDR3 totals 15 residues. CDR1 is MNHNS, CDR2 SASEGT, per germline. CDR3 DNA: TGTGCCAGCAGTGAAGCGAACACTAGCAATCAGCCCCAGCATTTT. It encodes CASSEANTSNQPQHF.

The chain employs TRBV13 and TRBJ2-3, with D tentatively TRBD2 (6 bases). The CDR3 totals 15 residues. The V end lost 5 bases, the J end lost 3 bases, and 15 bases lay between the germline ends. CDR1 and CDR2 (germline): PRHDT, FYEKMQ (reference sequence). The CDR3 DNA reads TGTGCCAGCAGCATTCGCCCTAGCGCAACAGATACGCAGTATTTT. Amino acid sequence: CASSIRPSATDTQYF.

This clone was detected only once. The chain's CDR3 is CASSHHGGGANVLTF. The CDR3 DNA reads TGCGCCAGCAGCCACCATGGGGGTGGGGCCAACGTCCTGACTTTC. The chain is built from TRBV4-3 and TRBJ2-6; the D call may be TRBD1 or TRBD2 (5 bases each). The V gene lost 3 bases and the J gene lost 3 bases, with 9 bases spanning the gap. The CDR3 totals 15 residues. CDR1 is LGHNA, CDR2 YSLEER, per germline.